What follows is one T cell receptor (beta chain) and its context. Its target is not known. The record originates from a study of vaccination effects on CD4 cells after COVID-19. Background on the study: Post-vaccine sampling took place a median of 72 days after the second dose.

Sequencing followed a ViraFEST assay step that expanded antigen-specific CD4+ T cells with viral peptide pools. Following a roughly eleven-day culture, CD4+ T cells were purified. Each participant was given two doses of one vaccine (BNT162b2 or mRNA-1273). Having tested negative for nucleocapsid antibodies, the vaccine recipients showed no prior SARS-CoV-2 infection. Wells each received 2.2 million or so PBMC, cultured with 10 IU/ml IL-2 and about 9.3 ug/ml peptides. Only in-frame clones appear in the TCRdb table, and some are missing; sequencing was by immunoSEQ multiplex PCR. This sample has approximately 26,000 clones; 73% occur once, and the top ten carry roughly a tenth. The CDR3 totals 15 residues. The junction had 4 bases not matched to a gene; V was cut back by 2 bases and J by 6 bases. Germline V gene sequence: CDR1 SGHNT, CDR2 YYREEE (reference sequence).

The chain couples TRBV5-4 to TRBJ2-2, with 10 nucleotides matching TRBD1. This specimen was CD4+ T cells from PBMCs cultured with HCoV-NL63 spike peptides, taken after COVID-19 vaccination. The receptor comes from a human donor who received a COVID-19 vaccine. The CDR3 region has the DNA TGTGCCAGCAGCTTTATGGACAGGGGGGCCGGGGAGCTGTTTTTT. This encodes CASSFMDRGAGELFF. Variable domain in full (rest from reference TRBV5-4 and TRBJ2-2): ETGVTQSPTHLIKTRGQQVTLRCSSQSGHNTVSWYQQALGQGPQFIFQYYREEENGRGNFPPRFSGLQFPNYSSELNVNALELDDSALYLCASSFMDRGAGELFFGEGSRLTVL.